This is a list of T cell receptor beta chains from one sample in a study of pediatric ulcerative colitis. Some clones are missing from TCRdb's copy, which holds only in-frame ones; the method was immunoSEQ multiplex PCR. The table has 12,000 to 15,000 clones, 75% to 90% seen once; the top ten hold 0.98%. Sequencing input: blood. The receptor set was obtained from a boy under 18 with moderate ulcerative colitis. Both conserved end residues are part of each CDR3. The D gene is left open where the match is weak. The size field is filled for only some rows; it gives once, few, many or a size class.

J gene: TRBJ2-7
clone size: NA
D gene: TRBD2
V gene: TRBV5-5
CDR3 DNA: TGTGCCAGCAGCCCCGGGACTAGCTCCTACGAGCAGTACTTC
CDR3 protein: CASSPGTSSYEQYF

J gene: TRBJ2-5
clone size: NA
D gene: NA
V gene: TRBV2
CDR3 DNA: TGTGCCAGCAGTGAAGCGGGCGGGGGCGCAAGAGAGACCCAGTACTTC
CDR3 protein: CASSEAGGGARETQYF

J gene: TRBJ2-5
clone size: NA
D gene: NA
V gene: TRBV6-1
CDR3 DNA: TGTGCCAGCAGTGAAGCGCGGACATCGCGAGAAGAGACCCAGTACTTC
CDR3 protein: CASSEARTSREETQYF

J gene: TRBJ1-1
clone size: NA
D gene: TRBD1
V gene: TRBV5-6
CDR3 DNA: TGTGCCAGCAGCCCGACAGGGGGTAGTGGCACTGAAGCTTTCTTT
CDR3 protein: CASSPTGGSGTEAFF

J gene: TRBJ1-1
clone size: NA
D gene: TRBD1
V gene: TRBV7-9
CDR3 DNA: TGTGCCAGCAGCTTTGGACAGGGGATGATGGGCACTGAAGCTTTCTTT
CDR3 protein: CASSFGQGMMGTEAFF

J gene: TRBJ1-2
clone size: NA
D gene: NA
V gene: TRBV29-1
CDR3 DNA: TGCAGCGTCCAACACGGGACGGCCAACTATGGCTACACCTTC
CDR3 protein: CSVQHGTANYGYTF

J gene: TRBJ1-2
clone size: few
D gene: NA
V gene: TRBV7-2
CDR3 DNA: TGTGCCAGCAGCTTAAGGGACAACTACACCTTC
CDR3 protein: CASSLRDNYTF

J gene: TRBJ1-4
clone size: NA
D gene: TRBD1
V gene: TRBV19
CDR3 DNA: TGTGCCAGTAGTGAGGTTCGGGACAGTGGTGAAAAACTGTTTTTT
CDR3 protein: CASSEVRDSGEKLFF

J gene: TRBJ1-3
clone size: NA
D gene: NA
V gene: TRBV28
CDR3 DNA: TGTGCCAGCAGTTTAACTTTTCTGGCAGGGCGACTTGGAAACACCATATATTTT
CDR3 protein: CASSLTFLAGRLGNTIYF

J gene: TRBJ2-1
clone size: NA
D gene: TRBD2
V gene: TRBV7-8
CDR3 DNA: TGTGCCAGCAGGATTAGCGGGAGGGGCTCCTACAATGAGCAGTTCTTC
CDR3 protein: CASRISGRGSYNEQFF

J gene: TRBJ2-1
clone size: NA
D gene: TRBD2
V gene: TRBV18
CDR3 DNA: TGTGCCAGCTCACCAATGGAGGCGGGAGGACGGAATGAGCAGTTCTTC
CDR3 protein: CASSPMEAGGRNEQFF